A selection of T cell receptor beta chains follows, all from one sample in a study of shared clonotypes between healthy human individuals. Clones were read by immunoSEQ multiplex PCR, and TCRdb kept only the in-frame ones, dropping some. The sample consists of about 990,000 clones, around 78% of them appearing once. The source material was memory CD4+ T cells from PBMCs. These receptors were collected from a man aged 18-30 years in good health. Some clones in this sample may be carry-over from other donors' samples. Each CDR3 is given with its conserved first and last residue. A D gene is named only where the DNA matches it firmly. Clone size is stated in some rows and not others, as once, few, many or a class when expanded.

TRBJ2-3	NA	TRBD2	TRBV4-1	TGCGCCAGCAGCCAAGAGGAGAGCGGGAGGGGCACAGATACGCAGTATTTT	CASSQEESGRGTDTQYF
TRBJ1-4	NA	NA	TRBV7-2	TGTGCCAGCAGCTTTCGGGGGGGCCCAAATGAAAAACTGTTTTTT	CASSFRGGPNEKLFF
TRBJ2-1	NA	NA	TRBV5-1	TGCGCCAGCAGCTTGTTGATGGATGAGCAGTTCTTC	CASSLLMDEQFF
TRBJ2-2	NA	NA	TRBV11-1	TGTGCCAGCAGTCCTCAATTCACCGGGGAGCTGTTTTTT	CASSPQFTGELFF
TRBJ1-2	NA	NA	TRBV10-3	TGTGCCATCAGTGAAAGAACGGATGCGTATGGCTACACCTTC	CAISERTDAYGYTF
TRBJ2-7	NA	TRBD1	TRBV27	TGTGCCACCGCAGCAGGGCAGGGGGCCTACGAGCAGTACTTC	CATAAGQGAYEQYF
TRBJ1-5	NA	NA	TRBV10-3	TGTGCCATCAGTGAGTCTGGGGGAGATCAGCCCCAGCATTTT	CAISESGGDQPQHF
TRBJ1-5	NA	NA	TRBV27	TGTGCCAGCAGTTACGTCGCTGCGGATCAGCCCCAGCATTTT	CASSYVAADQPQHF
TRBJ2-5	many	NA	TRBV28	TGTGCCAGCAGTCCCTCCACCTTTGCCCCTGGGTACTTC	CASSPSTFAPGYF
TRBJ2-7	NA	TRBD1	TRBV7-8	TGTGCCAGCAGTTCGGGACAGAACTACGAGCAGTACTTC	CASSSGQNYEQYF
TRBJ2-3	NA	NA	TRBV11-1	TGTGCCAGCAGCCCCGGGATCTCCACAGATACGCAGTATTTT	CASSPGISTDTQYF
TRBJ1-1	once	TRBD1	TRBV7-3	TGTGCCAGCAGCCTTGGACAGGGAACTGAAGCTTTCTTT	CASSLGQGTEAFF
TRBJ1-4	NA	NA	TRBV27	TGTGCCAGCAGTAAAAGGCAGGGCGAAAAACTGTTTTTT	CASSKRQGEKLFF
TRBJ2-2	once	NA	TRBV10-3	TGTGCCATCAGTGCGACCCGGGACGACGGGGAGCTGTTTTTT	CAISATRDDGELFF
TRBJ1-4	few	TRBD1	TRBV29-1	TGCAGCGTTACCGGACAGGGTGCTAATGAAAAACTGTTTTTT	CSVTGQGANEKLFF
TRBJ2-2	NA	TRBD2	TRBV5-1	TGCGCCAGCAGCAGGGCACCTCTAGCGGGAGGGCCGGTAACCGGGGAGCTGTTTTTT	CASSRAPLAGGPVTGELFF
TRBJ2-1	NA	TRBD2	TRBV4-2	TGTGCCAGCAGCCAAGAATGGGTAGCGGGAGTGGGCTATGAGCAGTTCTTC	CASSQEWVAGVGYEQFF
TRBJ1-1	NA	TRBD1	TRBV19	TGTGCCAGTAGTACCGACAGGGGAGGAGGGGACACTGAAGCTTTCTTT	CASSTDRGGGDTEAFF
TRBJ1-2	NA	NA	TRBV4-1	TGCGCCAGCAGCCAAGACACGGCAGGAGGCTACACCTTC	CASSQDTAGGYTF
TRBJ1-2	NA	TRBD1	TRBV29-1	TGCAGCGTTGAAGAGATCAGGGGGGGCTATGGCTACACCTTC	CSVEEIRGGYGYTF
TRBJ2-2	NA	NA	TRBV7-2	TGTGCCAGCAGCTTGGGGCCGGGACGTAAGAACACCGGGGAGCTGTTTTTT	CASSLGPGRKNTGELFF
TRBJ1-2	NA	TRBD1	TRBV7-6	TGTGCCAGCAGCGGCGGGACAGGGGGTTGGAGCTACACCTTC	CASSGGTGGWSYTF
TRBJ2-1	NA	NA	TRBV15	TGTGCCACCAGCCTAAAGGGAGCGGAACAGTTCTTC	CATSLKGAEQFF
TRBJ2-5	NA	TRBD2	TRBV30	TGTGCCTGGAGAGCTAGCGGGCAAGAGACCCAGTACTTC	CAWRASGQETQYF
TRBJ2-2	many	NA	TRBV6-5	TGTGCCAGCAGATTAGGACTTGGCGGGGAGCTGTTTTTT	CASRLGLGGELFF
TRBJ1-5	once	TRBD1	TRBV4-1	TGCGCCAGCAGCCCCGGGACAGCTCTCAACAGCAATCAGCCCCAGCATTTT	CASSPGTALNSNQPQHF
TRBJ1-2	few	TRBD1	TRBV18	TGTGCCAGCTCACCACCGGGACAGACCTATGGCTACACCTTC	CASSPPGQTYGYTF